This T cell receptor beta chain was retrieved from a study of identical twins. As concerns this clonotype: Antigen: not known.

General observations from the study: Excess low generation probability was seen in twin-shared out-of-frame alpha sequences.

After removal of 0 bases from V and 6 bases from J, the junction contained 12 bases not matched to a gene. CDR1 is MNHEY, CDR2 SVGAGI, per germline. The CDR3 has 18 amino acids. Via MiXCR, TCRdb re-called the 5' RACE reads, giving one row per CDR3 protein. The sample contains 200,000 to 300,000 distinct CDR3 sequences, approximately 7% of which appear only once. The same data also went into a second study, on yellow fever vaccine responses in identical twins. That source reports: Twins reportedly showed a vaccine T cell response that seemed partly convergent and partly personalized.

Sequencing input: memory (CD45RO+) T cells sorted from blood. The chain is built from TRBV6-5 and TRBJ2-7; 12 nucleotides align to TRBD1. The receptor was isolated from a woman aged 18 to 35 in good health. The CDR3 DNA reads as TGTGCCAGCAGTTACTCGCAGGCCCCGGGACAGGGGGCGATCGAGCAGTACTTC. This codes for CASSYSQAPGQGAIEQYF.